Below, one TCR beta chain is given with its context. This sample was taken from a study of blood T cell repertoires in COVID-19. On the study more broadly: Donors in the United States, Italy and Spain gave samples during acute or convalescent COVID-19.

J was trimmed by 7 bases and V by 3 bases; bases with no gene match: 5. Per the germline V gene, CDR1 is GTSNPN and CDR2 is SVGIG (reference sequence). The length of the CDR3 is 12 residues. Data came from immunoSEQ multiplex PCR; TCRdb stores just in-frame clones and leaves some out. The sample has under 150,000 clones, 75% to 90% seen once. Sequencing was performed on peripheral blood. J is TRBJ1-2 and V is TRBV30; 7 bases are shared with TRBD1. This receptor was taken from a woman between 40 and 50 years old with acute or convalescent COVID-19. CDR3 loop: CAWSPGGGGYTF. CDR3 in DNA: TGTGCCTGGAGCCCAGGGGGTGGTGGCTACACCTTC.